This is a list of T cell receptor beta chains from one sample in a study of beta chain features in type 1 diabetes. Here immunoSEQ multiplex PCR was the method, and the copy in TCRdb shows in-frame clones only, minus some. Of about 900,000 clones in the sample, around a sixth are singletons; the top ten hold 0.02% to 0.025%. The sample was naive CD4+ T cells from blood. The receptors here all came from a woman between 18 and 29 years old in good health. Each CDR3 is given with its conserved first and last residue. A D gene is named only where the DNA matches it firmly. Clone size is given for some rows only: seen once, a few or many times, or a class if the clone is expanded.

CDR3nt: TGTGCCAGCAGCCTCTCGGGTACCTATGGCTACACCTTC; CDR3aa: CASSLSGTYGYTF; abundance: .; v_gene: TRBV9; j_gene: TRBJ1-2; d_gene: .
CDR3nt: TGTGTCGTCACCGGGGCTAGCGGGACGAAGGAGCAGTTCTTC; CDR3aa: CVVTGASGTKEQFF; abundance: .; v_gene: TRBV10-3; j_gene: TRBJ2-1; d_gene: TRBD2
CDR3nt: TGTGCCAGCAGTGCAAGTGTGGGACCTAATCAGCCCCAGCATTTT; CDR3aa: CASSASVGPNQPQHF; abundance: few; v_gene: TRBV6-1; j_gene: TRBJ1-5; d_gene: .
CDR3nt: TGTGCCAGTAGTGGATACAGGGCCTACAATGAGCAGTTCTTC; CDR3aa: CASSGYRAYNEQFF; abundance: few; v_gene: TRBV19; j_gene: TRBJ2-1; d_gene: .
CDR3nt: TGCGCCAGCAGCCCCTATCTCGGGGAATCCACAGATACGCAGTATTTT; CDR3aa: CASSPYLGESTDTQYF; abundance: .; v_gene: TRBV4-1; j_gene: TRBJ2-3; d_gene: .
CDR3nt: TGTGCCAGCAGGCCCGACAGTACGGTCACTGAAGCTTTCTTT; CDR3aa: CASRPDSTVTEAFF; abundance: .; v_gene: TRBV27; j_gene: TRBJ1-1; d_gene: .
CDR3nt: TGTGCCAGTAGTTTGCCACCGACAGCTGGATTCTATGGCTACACCTTC; CDR3aa: CASSLPPTAGFYGYTF; abundance: few; v_gene: TRBV19; j_gene: TRBJ1-2; d_gene: .
CDR3nt: TGTGCCAGCAGCTTAAAGGGGGCTCCTCTCTCTGGGGCCAACGTCCTGACTTTC; CDR3aa: CASSLKGAPLSGANVLTF; abundance: .; v_gene: TRBV5-4; j_gene: TRBJ2-6; d_gene: TRBD1
CDR3nt: TGTGCCAGCAGGCGGGGTGCGCACACTGAAGCTTTCTTT; CDR3aa: CASRRGAHTEAFF; abundance: few; v_gene: TRBV14; j_gene: TRBJ1-1; d_gene: .
CDR3nt: TGTGCCAGCAGCACGGGACTGCACAATGAGCAGTTCTTC; CDR3aa: CASSTGLHNEQFF; abundance: .; v_gene: TRBV28; j_gene: TRBJ2-1; d_gene: .
CDR3nt: TGTGCCAGCAGCAAACGGAGCGGGGGAACTGAAGCTTTCTTT; CDR3aa: CASSKRSGGTEAFF; abundance: .; v_gene: TRBV13; j_gene: TRBJ1-1; d_gene: .
CDR3nt: TGTGCCACCAGCCCGAAACTAGCTGCTAGCACAGATACGCAGTATTTT; CDR3aa: CATSPKLAASTDTQYF; abundance: .; v_gene: TRBV7-9; j_gene: TRBJ2-3; d_gene: .
CDR3nt: TGTCCTGGGAGCGCACGTTATGGGGCTAGCGGGAGCTCCGAGCAGTACTTC; CDR3aa: CPGSARYGASGSSEQYF; abundance: .; v_gene: TRBV22-1; j_gene: TRBJ2-7; d_gene: .
CDR3nt: TGTGCCATCAGTGAGTCTTGGACTAGCGGCCCCCGCGGCTACGAGCAGTACTTC; CDR3aa: CAISESWTSGPRGYEQYF; abundance: few; v_gene: TRBV10-3; j_gene: TRBJ2-7; d_gene: TRBD2
CDR3nt: TGTGCCACCCTACGACTAGCGGGAGATACGCAGTATTTT; CDR3aa: CATLRLAGDTQYF; abundance: .; v_gene: TRBV5-4; j_gene: TRBJ2-3; d_gene: TRBD2
CDR3nt: TGTGCCAGCAGCTTAGCGCCACTAGCGGGAAGCTACGAGCAGTACTTC; CDR3aa: CASSLAPLAGSYEQYF; abundance: .; v_gene: TRBV7-8; j_gene: TRBJ2-7; d_gene: TRBD2
CDR3nt: TGTGCCAGCAGCTTAGCCGCTAGCGGGAGGGCCGGGCAAGGTACGCAGTATTTT; CDR3aa: CASSLAASGRAGQGTQYF; abundance: few; v_gene: TRBV7-2; j_gene: TRBJ2-3; d_gene: TRBD2
CDR3nt: TGTGCCAGCAGCTTAGTCGGACTAGCGGGGACCGGGGAGCTGTTTTTT; CDR3aa: CASSLVGLAGTGELFF; abundance: .; v_gene: TRBV11-3; j_gene: TRBJ2-2; d_gene: TRBD2
CDR3nt: TGTGCCAGCAGCCAGGGACACCCGTCCTACAATGAGCAGTTCTTC; CDR3aa: CASSQGHPSYNEQFF; abundance: few; v_gene: TRBV7-2; j_gene: TRBJ2-1; d_gene: .
CDR3nt: TGTGCCAGCAGCTCCTACCGATCTAGCGGGAGGCCCTACGAGCAGTACTTC; CDR3aa: CASSSYRSSGRPYEQYF; abundance: .; v_gene: TRBV7-9; j_gene: TRBJ2-7; d_gene: TRBD2
CDR3nt: TGTGCCAGCAGCTTACGGGGGGGAGACTGGGCTTTCAATGAGCAGTTCTTC; CDR3aa: CASSLRGGDWAFNEQFF; abundance: .; v_gene: TRBV7-6; j_gene: TRBJ2-1; d_gene: TRBD2
CDR3nt: TGTGCCAGCAGCTCTATGGCAGGGGGCCAAAACATTCAGTACTTC; CDR3aa: CASSSMAGGQNIQYF; abundance: few; v_gene: TRBV7-9; j_gene: TRBJ2-4; d_gene: TRBD1
CDR3nt: TGTGCCAGCAGCTGGGACAGCAACTGGGACACTGAAGCTTTCTTT; CDR3aa: CASSWDSNWDTEAFF; abundance: .; v_gene: TRBV5-6; j_gene: TRBJ1-1; d_gene: TRBD1
CDR3nt: TGTGCCAGCAGCTTAAACACTGAAGCTTTCTTT; CDR3aa: CASSLNTEAFF; abundance: few; v_gene: TRBV5-6; j_gene: TRBJ1-1; d_gene: .
CDR3nt: TGTGCCAGTAGCATTCCCCTAAACGCTGGGGCCAACGTCCTGACTTTC; CDR3aa: CASSIPLNAGANVLTF; abundance: .; v_gene: TRBV19; j_gene: TRBJ2-6; d_gene: .
CDR3nt: TGTGCCAGCAGCTTCTCAACGGGAGGGCCTGGTGGGGAGCTGTTTTTT; CDR3aa: CASSFSTGGPGGELFF; abundance: .; v_gene: TRBV11-2; j_gene: TRBJ2-2; d_gene: TRBD2
CDR3nt: TGTGCCAGCAGCTTGCAGGAGAACACTGAAGCTTTCTTT; CDR3aa: CASSLQENTEAFF; abundance: .; v_gene: TRBV5-8; j_gene: TRBJ1-1; d_gene: .
CDR3nt: TGCGCCAGCAGCTTGGGACAGGTCCGCACCGGGGAGCTGTTTTTT; CDR3aa: CASSLGQVRTGELFF; abundance: .; v_gene: TRBV5-1; j_gene: TRBJ2-2; d_gene: .
CDR3nt: TGCGCCAGCAGCCAGACACTACCGGGACAGGGGGCAAGGGAGCAGTACTTC; CDR3aa: CASSQTLPGQGAREQYF; abundance: few; v_gene: TRBV4-3; j_gene: TRBJ2-7; d_gene: TRBD1
CDR3nt: TGTGCCAGCAGCTTAGTTGCGGGAAAAGATACGCAGTATTTT; CDR3aa: CASSLVAGKDTQYF; abundance: few; v_gene: TRBV7-2; j_gene: TRBJ2-3; d_gene: .
CDR3nt: TGTGCCACTCTCCGTGAAGCAGTGAACACCGGGGAGCTGTTTTTT; CDR3aa: CATLREAVNTGELFF; abundance: few; v_gene: TRBV10-3; j_gene: TRBJ2-2; d_gene: .
CDR3nt: TGTGCCAGCAGCTCCCGAAGGACAGGGGTTGAGACCCAGTACTTC; CDR3aa: CASSSRRTGVETQYF; abundance: few; v_gene: TRBV7-2; j_gene: TRBJ2-5; d_gene: TRBD1
CDR3nt: TGCGCCAGCAGCTTGGCGGCAGGGTCGACAGATACGCAGTATTTT; CDR3aa: CASSLAAGSTDTQYF; abundance: few; v_gene: TRBV5-1; j_gene: TRBJ2-3; d_gene: .
CDR3nt: TGTGCCAGCAGCGGGTTTTTTGGAGGGGACTATGGCTACACCTTC; CDR3aa: CASSGFFGGDYGYTF; abundance: few; v_gene: TRBV5-4; j_gene: TRBJ1-2; d_gene: .
CDR3nt: TGTGCCAGCTCACCCCTGACTAGCGGGAACGGCAATGAGCAGTTCTTC; CDR3aa: CASSPLTSGNGNEQFF; abundance: .; v_gene: TRBV18; j_gene: TRBJ2-1; d_gene: TRBD2
CDR3nt: TGTGCCAGCACCATCGGGGGACTAGCGGGACACTACGAGCAGTACTTC; CDR3aa: CASTIGGLAGHYEQYF; abundance: few; v_gene: TRBV28; j_gene: TRBJ2-7; d_gene: TRBD2
CDR3nt: TGCGCCAGCAGGGCACAGGGCTCCTACGAGCAGTACTTC; CDR3aa: CASRAQGSYEQYF; abundance: .; v_gene: TRBV10-2; j_gene: TRBJ2-7; d_gene: .
CDR3nt: TGTGCCAGCGTCTTAATGGTCGGCGAGCAGTACTTC; CDR3aa: CASVLMVGEQYF; abundance: few; v_gene: TRBV7-2; j_gene: TRBJ2-7; d_gene: .
CDR3nt: TGTGCCAGCAGTTTTTCCGGGAGCGGGGAGCAGTTCTTC; CDR3aa: CASSFSGSGEQFF; abundance: .; v_gene: TRBV28; j_gene: TRBJ2-1; d_gene: .
CDR3nt: TGCAGTGGACAGGGGTACACTGAAGCTTTCTTT; CDR3aa: CSGQGYTEAFF; abundance: .; v_gene: TRBV20-1; j_gene: TRBJ1-1; d_gene: TRBD1
CDR3nt: TGTGCCAGCAGCTTCTCCAGTGGGGCCAACGTCCTGACTTTC; CDR3aa: CASSFSSGANVLTF; abundance: few; v_gene: TRBV7-2; j_gene: TRBJ2-6; d_gene: .
CDR3nt: TGTGCCAGCTCACCGTCCCCGGCAGCCGATACCTACGAGCAGTACTTC; CDR3aa: CASSPSPAADTYEQYF; abundance: .; v_gene: TRBV18; j_gene: TRBJ2-7; d_gene: .
CDR3nt: TGCGCCAGCAGCCAAGATTTGGGATCTAATTCACCCCTCCACTTT; CDR3aa: CASSQDLGSNSPLHF; abundance: .; v_gene: TRBV4-3; j_gene: TRBJ1-6; d_gene: .
CDR3nt: TGTGCCAGCAGCACCCCGGCTTACTATGGCTACACCTTC; CDR3aa: CASSTPAYYGYTF; abundance: .; v_gene: TRBV28; j_gene: TRBJ1-2; d_gene: .
CDR3nt: TGTGCCAGCAGTTCACAGATAGCCAAAAACATTCAGTACTTC; CDR3aa: CASSSQIAKNIQYF; abundance: .; v_gene: TRBV6-5; j_gene: TRBJ2-4; d_gene: .
CDR3nt: TGTGCCAGCAGCACCCGACAGGGGGCCTATGGCTACACCTTC; CDR3aa: CASSTRQGAYGYTF; abundance: few; v_gene: TRBV28; j_gene: TRBJ1-2; d_gene: TRBD1
CDR3nt: TGTGCCAGCAGCCAAGGCGGGACAGGAGGGACAGATACGCAGTATTTT; CDR3aa: CASSQGGTGGTDTQYF; abundance: few; v_gene: TRBV4-2; j_gene: TRBJ2-3; d_gene: TRBD1
CDR3nt: TGCGCCAGCAGCTTACTAGCGGAGCACTACGAGCAGTACTTC; CDR3aa: CASSLLAEHYEQYF; abundance: few; v_gene: TRBV5-1; j_gene: TRBJ2-7; d_gene: TRBD2
CDR3nt: TGCAGTGCTGTTACAGGGAGAAAACTGTTTTTT; CDR3aa: CSAVTGRKLFF; abundance: few; v_gene: TRBV20-1; j_gene: TRBJ1-4; d_gene: .
CDR3nt: TGTGCCAGCCAACGACAGATACTCTCTGGGGCCAACGTCCTGACTTTC; CDR3aa: CASQRQILSGANVLTF; abundance: few; v_gene: TRBV2; j_gene: TRBJ2-6; d_gene: .
CDR3nt: TGTGCCAGCAGTGGGGTGACCAACCGGGAGTTCTTC; CDR3aa: CASSGVTNREFF; abundance: .; v_gene: TRBV7-4; j_gene: TRBJ2-1; d_gene: .
CDR3nt: TGCGCCAGCAGCCGTAGTGTGACCGAGAACTATGGCTACACCTTC; CDR3aa: CASSRSVTENYGYTF; abundance: few; v_gene: TRBV4-3; j_gene: TRBJ1-2; d_gene: .
CDR3nt: TGTGCCAGCAGTAGCCGGGACAGGGGCCGCAATGAGCAGTTCTTC; CDR3aa: CASSSRDRGRNEQFF; abundance: few; v_gene: TRBV6-1; j_gene: TRBJ2-1; d_gene: TRBD1
CDR3nt: TGTGCCAGCAGATTTCAGGGGAGTCAGCCCCAGCATTTT; CDR3aa: CASRFQGSQPQHF; abundance: .; v_gene: TRBV28; j_gene: TRBJ1-5; d_gene: .
CDR3nt: TGTGCCAGCAGCGTAGCCCTAGGGACAGGCCAGCAGTTCTTC; CDR3aa: CASSVALGTGQQFF; abundance: few; v_gene: TRBV9; j_gene: TRBJ2-1; d_gene: TRBD1
CDR3nt: TGTGCCACCAGTAGACAAAGGGGGGTTAGCAATCAGCCCCAGCATTTT; CDR3aa: CATSRQRGVSNQPQHF; abundance: .; v_gene: TRBV15; j_gene: TRBJ1-5; d_gene: .
CDR3nt: TGTGCCAGCAGCCAAAGTAGCGGGAGGGCCTACGAGCAGTACTTC; CDR3aa: CASSQSSGRAYEQYF; abundance: once; v_gene: TRBV4-2; j_gene: TRBJ2-7; d_gene: TRBD2
CDR3nt: TGTGCCAGCAGTCGGGGTAGCACTGAAGCTTTCTTT; CDR3aa: CASSRGSTEAFF; abundance: few; v_gene: TRBV2; j_gene: TRBJ1-1; d_gene: .
CDR3nt: TGCGCCAGCAGCTTCACAGGGGGCACGGACACTGAAGCTTTCTTT; CDR3aa: CASSFTGGTDTEAFF; abundance: .; v_gene: TRBV5-1; j_gene: TRBJ1-1; d_gene: TRBD1